Described below is a single TCR beta chain sequence and its context. This entry comes from a study of blood T cell repertoires in COVID-19. Here immunoSEQ multiplex PCR was the method, and the copy in TCRdb shows in-frame clones only, minus some. The sample holds 100,000 to 150,000 clones, 85% seen once. V was cut by 0 bases and J by 7 bases, with 7 bases left in between. This CDR3 has 12 residues. Looked up from germline, CDR1 is SGHNT and CDR2 is YYREEE (reference sequence). This receptor was taken from an elderly woman with acute or convalescent COVID-19. The chain has TRBV5-4 and TRBJ1-2, with D unresolved. Sequences were obtained from peripheral blood. For the CDR3, the DNA is TGTGCCAGCAGCTTGGTAGAGGGTGGCTACACCTTC. Amino acids: CASSLVEGGYTF.